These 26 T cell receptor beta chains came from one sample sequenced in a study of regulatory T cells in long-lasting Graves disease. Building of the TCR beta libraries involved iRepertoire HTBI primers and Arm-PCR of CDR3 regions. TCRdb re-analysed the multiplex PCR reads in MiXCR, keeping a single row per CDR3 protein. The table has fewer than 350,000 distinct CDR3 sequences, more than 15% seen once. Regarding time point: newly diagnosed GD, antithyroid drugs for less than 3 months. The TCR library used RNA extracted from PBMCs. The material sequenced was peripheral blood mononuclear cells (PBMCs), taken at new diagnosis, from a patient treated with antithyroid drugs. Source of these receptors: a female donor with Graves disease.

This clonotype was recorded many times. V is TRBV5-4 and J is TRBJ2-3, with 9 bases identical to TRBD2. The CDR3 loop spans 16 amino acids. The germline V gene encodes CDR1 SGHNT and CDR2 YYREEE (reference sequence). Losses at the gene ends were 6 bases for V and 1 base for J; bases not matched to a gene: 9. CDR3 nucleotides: TGTGCCAGCAAGGCGGGGGGGGGAGAACGCACAGATACGCAGTATTTT. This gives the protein CASKAGGGERTDTQYF.

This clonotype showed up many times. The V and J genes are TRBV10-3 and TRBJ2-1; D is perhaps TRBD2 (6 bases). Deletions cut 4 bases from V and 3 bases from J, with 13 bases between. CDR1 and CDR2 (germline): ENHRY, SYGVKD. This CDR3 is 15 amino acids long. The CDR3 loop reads CAISGSAGGYNEQFF. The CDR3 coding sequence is TGTGCCATCAGTGGATCAGCGGGCGGCTACAATGAGCAGTTCTTC.

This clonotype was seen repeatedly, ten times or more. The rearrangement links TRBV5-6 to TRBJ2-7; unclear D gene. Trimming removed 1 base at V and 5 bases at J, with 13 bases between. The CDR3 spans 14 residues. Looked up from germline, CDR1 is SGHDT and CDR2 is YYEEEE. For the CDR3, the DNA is TGTGCCAGCAGCTTGTGGGTGCACTCAAACGAGCAGTACTTC. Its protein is CASSLWVHSNEQYF.

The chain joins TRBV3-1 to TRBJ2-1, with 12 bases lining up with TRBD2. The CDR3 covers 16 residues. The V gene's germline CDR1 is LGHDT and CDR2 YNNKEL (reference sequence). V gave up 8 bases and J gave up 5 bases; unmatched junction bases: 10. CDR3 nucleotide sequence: TGTGCCAGCGGGGAACTAGCGGGAGGAATCCACAATGAGCAGTTCTTC. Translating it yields CASGELAGGIHNEQFF.

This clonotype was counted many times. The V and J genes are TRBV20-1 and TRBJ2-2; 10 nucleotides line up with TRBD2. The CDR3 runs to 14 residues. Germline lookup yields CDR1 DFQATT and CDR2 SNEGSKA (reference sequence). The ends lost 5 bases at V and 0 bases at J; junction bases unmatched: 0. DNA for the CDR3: TGCAGTGCTGGGACTAGCGCGAACACCGGGGAGCTGTTTTTT. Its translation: CSAGTSANTGELFF.

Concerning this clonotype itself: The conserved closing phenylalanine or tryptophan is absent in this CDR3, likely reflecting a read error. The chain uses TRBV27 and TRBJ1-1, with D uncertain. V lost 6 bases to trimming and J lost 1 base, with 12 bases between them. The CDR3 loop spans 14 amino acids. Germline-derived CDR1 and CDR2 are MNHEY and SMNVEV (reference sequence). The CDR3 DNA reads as TGTGCCAGCAGGGGGAATGAAAGGAACACTGAAGCTTTCCTT. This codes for CASRGNERNTEAFL.

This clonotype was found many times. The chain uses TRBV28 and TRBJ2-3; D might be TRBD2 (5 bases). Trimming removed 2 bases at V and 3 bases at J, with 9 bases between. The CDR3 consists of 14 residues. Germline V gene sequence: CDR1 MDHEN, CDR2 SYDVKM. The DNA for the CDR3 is TGTGCCAGCAGTTTACAACGCGGGACAGATACGCAGTATTTT. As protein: CASSLQRGTDTQYF.

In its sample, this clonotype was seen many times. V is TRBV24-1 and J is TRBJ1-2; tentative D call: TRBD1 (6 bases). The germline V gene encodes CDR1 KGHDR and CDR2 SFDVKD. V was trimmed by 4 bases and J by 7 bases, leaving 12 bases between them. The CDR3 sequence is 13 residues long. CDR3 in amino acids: CATSEPGDAGYTF. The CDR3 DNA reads TGTGCCACCAGTGAGCCAGGGGACGCTGGCTACACCTTC.

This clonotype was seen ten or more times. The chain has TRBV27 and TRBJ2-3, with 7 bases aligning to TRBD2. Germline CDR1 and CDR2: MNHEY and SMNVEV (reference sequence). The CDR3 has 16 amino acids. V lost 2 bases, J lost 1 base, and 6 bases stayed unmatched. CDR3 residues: CASSLGGGLRTDTQYF. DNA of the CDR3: TGTGCCAGCAGTTTAGGGGGGGGACTTCGCACAGATACGCAGTATTTT.

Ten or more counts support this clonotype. The CDR3 bases are TGTGCCAGCAGAACCGGGGCGAACTTGGCTGAAAAACTGTTTTTT. The encoded protein is CASRTGANLAEKLFF. The V and J genes are TRBV6-1 and TRBJ1-4, with a tentative D call TRBD1 (5 bases). V was clipped by 6 bases and J by 7 bases, with 18 bases between them. This CDR3 contains 15 residues. Germline CDR1 and CDR2: MNHNS and SASEGT.

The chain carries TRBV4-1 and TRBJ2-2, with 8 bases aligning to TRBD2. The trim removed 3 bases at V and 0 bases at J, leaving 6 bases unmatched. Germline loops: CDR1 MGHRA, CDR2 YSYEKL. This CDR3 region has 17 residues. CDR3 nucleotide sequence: TGCGCCAGCAGCCAGGACCCCGGGGGGGCGAACACCGGGGAGCTGTTTTTT. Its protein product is CASSQDPGGANTGELFF.

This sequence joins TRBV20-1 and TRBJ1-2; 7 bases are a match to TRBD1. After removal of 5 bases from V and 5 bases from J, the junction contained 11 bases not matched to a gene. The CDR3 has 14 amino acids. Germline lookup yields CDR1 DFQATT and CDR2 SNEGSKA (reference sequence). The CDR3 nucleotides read TGCAGTGCTTCCTGGGACAGCATAGGGTATGGCTACACCTTC. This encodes CSASWDSIGYGYTF.

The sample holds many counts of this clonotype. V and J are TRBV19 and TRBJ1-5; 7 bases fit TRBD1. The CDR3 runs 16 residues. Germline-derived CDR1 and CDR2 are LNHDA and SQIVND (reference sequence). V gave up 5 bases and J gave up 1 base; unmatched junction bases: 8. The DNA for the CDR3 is TGTGCCAGTAGTGAAAACAGGGGTTTGAGCAATCAGCCCCAGCATTTT. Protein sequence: CASSENRGLSNQPQHF.

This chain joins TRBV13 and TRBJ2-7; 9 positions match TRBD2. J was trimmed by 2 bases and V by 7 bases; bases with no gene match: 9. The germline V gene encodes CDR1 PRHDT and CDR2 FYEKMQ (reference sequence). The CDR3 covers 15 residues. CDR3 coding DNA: TGTGCCAGCACCTATAGCGGGAGTGGCCCCTACGAGCAGTACTTC. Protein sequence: CASTYSGSGPYEQYF.

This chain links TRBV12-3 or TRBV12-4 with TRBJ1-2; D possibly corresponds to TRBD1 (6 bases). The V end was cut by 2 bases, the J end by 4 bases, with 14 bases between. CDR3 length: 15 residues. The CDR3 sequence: CASSLRRQEIYGYTF. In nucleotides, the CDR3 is TGTGCCAGCAGTTTACGTAGACAGGAGATCTATGGCTACACCTTC.

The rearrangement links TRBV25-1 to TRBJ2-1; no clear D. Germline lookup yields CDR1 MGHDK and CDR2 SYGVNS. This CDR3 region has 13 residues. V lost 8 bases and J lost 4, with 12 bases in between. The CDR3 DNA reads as TGTGCCAGCTTCAGGCCCGAATACAATGAGCAGTTCTTC. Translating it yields CASFRPEYNEQFF.

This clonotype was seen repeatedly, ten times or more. CDR3 sequence reads: CASRTSRQATLSSYEQYF. CDR3 DNA sequence: TGTGCCAGCAGAACAAGCCGACAGGCCACGTTAAGCTCCTACGAGCAGTACTTC. This chain joins TRBV6-1 and TRBJ2-7, with a possible D match to TRBD1 (6 bases). This CDR3 is 18 amino acids long. V gave up 6 bases and J gave up 0 bases, with 24 bases separating them. Germline assignment: CDR1 MNHNS and CDR2 SASEGT.

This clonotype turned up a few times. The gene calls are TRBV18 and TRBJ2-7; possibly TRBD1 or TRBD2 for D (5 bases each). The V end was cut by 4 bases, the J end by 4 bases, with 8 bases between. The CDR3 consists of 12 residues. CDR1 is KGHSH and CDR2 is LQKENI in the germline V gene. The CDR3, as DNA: TGTGCCAGCTCACGGGACCTTTACGAGCAGTACTTC. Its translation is CASSRDLYEQYF. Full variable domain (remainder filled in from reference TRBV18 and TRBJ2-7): NAGVMQNPRHLVRRRGQEARLRCSPMKGHSHVYWYRQLPEEGLKFMVYLQKENIIDESGMPKERFSAEFPKEGPSILRIQQVVRGDSAAYFCASSRDLYEQYFGPGTRLTVT.

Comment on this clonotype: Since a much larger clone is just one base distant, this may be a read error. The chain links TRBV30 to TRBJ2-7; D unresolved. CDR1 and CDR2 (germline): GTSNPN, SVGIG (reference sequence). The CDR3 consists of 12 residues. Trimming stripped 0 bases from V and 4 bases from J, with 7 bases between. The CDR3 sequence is CAWSVRQYEQYF. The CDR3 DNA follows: TGTGCCTGGAGTGTACGTCAATACGAGCAGTACTTC.

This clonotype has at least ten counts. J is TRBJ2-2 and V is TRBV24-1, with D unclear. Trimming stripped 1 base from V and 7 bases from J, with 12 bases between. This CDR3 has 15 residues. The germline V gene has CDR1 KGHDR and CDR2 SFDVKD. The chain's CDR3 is CATSDFERSLGELFF. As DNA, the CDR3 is TGTGCCACCAGTGATTTTGAGCGTTCTCTCGGGGAGCTGTTTTTT.

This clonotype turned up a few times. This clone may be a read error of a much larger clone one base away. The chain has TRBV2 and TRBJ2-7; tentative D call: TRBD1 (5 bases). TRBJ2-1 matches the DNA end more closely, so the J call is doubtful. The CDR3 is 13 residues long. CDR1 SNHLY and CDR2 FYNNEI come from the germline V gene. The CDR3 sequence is CASGAKGPYEQFF. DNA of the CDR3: TGTGCCAGCGGGGCTAAGGGTCCCTACGAGCAGTTCTTC.

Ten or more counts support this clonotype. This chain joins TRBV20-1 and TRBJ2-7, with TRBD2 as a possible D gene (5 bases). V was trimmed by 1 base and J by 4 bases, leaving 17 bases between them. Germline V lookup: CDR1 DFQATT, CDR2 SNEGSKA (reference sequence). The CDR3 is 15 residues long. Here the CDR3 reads CSARVPLGVGYEQYF. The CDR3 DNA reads TGCAGTGCTAGAGTACCCCTGGGAGTCGGGTACGAGCAGTACTTC.

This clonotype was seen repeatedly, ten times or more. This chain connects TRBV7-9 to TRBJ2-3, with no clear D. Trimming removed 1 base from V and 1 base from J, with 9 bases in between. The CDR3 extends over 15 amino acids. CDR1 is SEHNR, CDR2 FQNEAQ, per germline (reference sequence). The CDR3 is CASSLVSGGTDTQYF. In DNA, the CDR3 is TGTGCCAGCAGCTTAGTCAGTGGCGGCACAGATACGCAGTATTTT.

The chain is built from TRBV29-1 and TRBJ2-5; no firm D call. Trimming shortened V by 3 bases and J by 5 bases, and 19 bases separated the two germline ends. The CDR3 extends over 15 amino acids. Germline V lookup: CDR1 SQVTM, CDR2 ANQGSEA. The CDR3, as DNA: TGCAGCGTTGACTTTTCATCCCCTTACGGGGAGACCCAGTACTTC. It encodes CSVDFSSPYGETQYF.

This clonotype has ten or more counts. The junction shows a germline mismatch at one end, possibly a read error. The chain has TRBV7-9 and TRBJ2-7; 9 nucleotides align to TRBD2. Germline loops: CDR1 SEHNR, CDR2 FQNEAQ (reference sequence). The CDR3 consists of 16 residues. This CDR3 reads CASSIATPGLAFEQYF. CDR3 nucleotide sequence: TGTGCCAGCAGCATAGCAACACCGGGACTAGCTTTTGAGCAGTACTTC.

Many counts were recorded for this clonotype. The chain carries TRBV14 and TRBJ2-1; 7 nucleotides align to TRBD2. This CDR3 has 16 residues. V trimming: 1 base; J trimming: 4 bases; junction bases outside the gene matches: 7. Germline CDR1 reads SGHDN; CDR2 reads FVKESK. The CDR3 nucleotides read TGTGCCAGCAGCCAAGGGGGGAGGGCGAGGTACAATGAGCAGTTCTTC. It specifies CASSQGGRARYNEQFF.